The 2 T cell receptor beta chains reported below all come from one sample, sequenced in a study. TCRdb passed the RT-PCR reads through MiXCR, listing each CDR3 protein once. Of 550 to 700 distinct CDR3 sequences listed, under 55% are singletons. Material: memory CD4+ T cells from salivary gland. These receptors were collected from a female donor with primary Sjogren's syndrome.

The J gene is TRBJ1-5, the V gene TRBV12-3 or TRBV12-4; D might be TRBD1 (6 bases). The CDR3 spans 16 residues. The V and J ends lost 2 bases and 3 bases respectively, with 14 bases between them. The CDR3 spells CASSLRAGANNQPQHF. The CDR3 DNA follows: TGTGCCAGCAGTTTAAGGGCAGGGGCGAACAATCAGCCCCAGCATTTT.

About this clonotype: Because the CDR3's place on the DNA is in doubt, the DNA is left out and the CDR3 is given as listed by TCRdb. The rearrangement links TRBV7-8 to TRBJ2-1; TRBD2, as called in the table, went unchecked against the DNA. In germline, CDR1 is SGHVS, CDR2 FQNEAQ. The CDR3 adds up to 21 amino acids, both ends counted. The CDR3 reads CASSFYICSARILAGVYEQFF.